Below, 21 T cell receptor beta chains from the same sample are listed, as sequenced in a study of cytomegalovirus exposure and HLA in healthy donors. Primers for the PCR totalled 60 Vbeta and 13 Jbeta. The table came from immunoSEQ multiplex PCR; TCRdb's copy has only in-frame clones and leaves some out. The table has 97,000 or so clones, approximately 80% seen once. The source material was PBMCs. Receptors originate from a male donor in good health and CMV-seropositive.

This chain uses TRBV6-6 with TRBJ1-2; maybe TRBD1 (6 bases). Trimming shortened V by 1 base and J by 14 bases, and 14 bases separated the two germline ends. The CDR3 loop spans 12 amino acids. The germline gives CDR1 MNHNY, CDR2 SVGAGI (reference sequence). The DNA for the CDR3 is TGTGCCAGCAGTTACTTACACAGGGCAGGGACCTTC. It codes for CASSYLHRAGTF.

This chain uses TRBV2 with TRBJ2-1, with TRBD2 as a possible D gene (6 bases). The CDR3 length is 16 residues. V lost 2 bases, J lost 2 bases, and 13 bases lay in between. Germline loops: CDR1 SNHLY, CDR2 FYNNEI. DNA for the CDR3: TGTGCCAGCAGTGAAAGGCGGGGATCGACCTACAATGAGCAGTTCTTC. Encoded protein: CASSERRGSTYNEQFF.

The gene calls are TRBV19 and TRBJ1-5; D uncertain. In germline, CDR1 is LNHDA, CDR2 SQIVND (reference sequence). Trimming took off 3 bases at V and 2 bases at J, with 11 bases between the two ends. The CDR3 loop spans 15 amino acids. CDR3 amino acids: CASSISVGRNQPQHF. The CDR3 DNA follows: TGTGCCAGTAGTATCTCCGTTGGGCGCAATCAGCCCCAGCATTTT.

The chain recombines TRBV29-1 with TRBJ1-4; maybe TRBD1 (5 bases). CDR1 SQVTM and CDR2 ANQGSEA come from the germline V gene. This CDR3 contains 14 residues. The V end lost 5 bases, the J end lost 2 bases, and 12 bases lay between the germline ends. The CDR3 region is CSVIPDTTNEKLFF. The CDR3 region has the DNA TGCAGCGTTATCCCGGACACCACTAATGAAAAACTGTTTTTT.

This clone was counted only a few times. The genes are TRBV28 and TRBJ2-1; 7 bases fit TRBD2. The germline gives CDR1 MDHEN, CDR2 SYDVKM. The CDR3 consists of 17 residues. Trimming took 2 bases from V and 3 from J; bases not matched to a gene: 10. The CDR3 nucleotides read TGTGCCAGCAGTTTAATAGGGAGGGGAGGGGTCTACAATGAGCAGTTCTTC. Its translation: CASSLIGRGGVYNEQFF.

There are a few counts of this clone. This chain links TRBV2 with TRBJ2-7; 11 bases agree with TRBD1. In germline, CDR1 is SNHLY, CDR2 FYNNEI. With 6 bases clipped from V and 2 bases from J, the junction kept 3 bases outside the gene matches. The CDR3 is made up of 14 amino acids. The CDR3 protein is CASRGTGGTYEQYF. The CDR3 DNA sequence: TGTGCCAGCAGAGGGACAGGGGGAACCTACGAGCAGTACTTC. The entire variable domain, with the rest obtained from reference TRBV2 and TRBJ2-7, is as follows: EPEVTQTPSHQVTQMGQEVILRCVPISNHLYFYWYRQILGQKVEFLVSFYNNEISEKSEIFDDQFSVERPDGSNFTLKIRSTKLEDSAMYFCASRGTGGTYEQYFGPGTRLTVT.

The chain uses TRBV30 and TRBJ2-7; D not resolved. The V end was cut by 5 bases, the J end by 2 bases, with 7 bases between. Germline lookup yields CDR1 GTSNPN and CDR2 SVGIG (reference sequence). The CDR3 spans 11 residues. The CDR3, as DNA: TGTGCCTGGTTGAGGCCCTACGAGCAGTACTTC. Amino acids: CAWLRPYEQYF.

The chain carries TRBV2 and TRBJ2-5; 7 nucleotides line up with TRBD2. Germline lookup yields CDR1 SNHLY and CDR2 FYNNEI. CDR3 length: 14 amino acids. Trimming took 6 bases from V and 7 from J; bases not matched to a gene: 11. The CDR3 DNA reads TGTGCCAGCAGAGCGGGACTCACCTCGAGGACCCAGTACTTC. It yields the protein CASRAGLTSRTQYF.

This chain uses TRBV27 with TRBJ1-5; D gene uncertain. The CDR3 is 15 residues long. The V end lost 2 bases, the J end lost 0 bases, and 8 bases lay between the germline ends. Germline V gene sequence: CDR1 MNHEY, CDR2 SMNVEV (reference sequence). CDR3 region: CASSLLRDSNQPQHF. CDR3 DNA: TGTGCCAGCAGTTTACTCCGGGATAGCAATCAGCCCCAGCATTTT.

The chain couples TRBV28 to TRBJ2-5, with 7 bases aligning to TRBD2. The CDR3 length is 16 residues. Germline-derived CDR1 and CDR2 are MDHEN and SYDVKM. V was pared by 5 bases and J by 2 bases, with 11 bases of the junction left unmatched. The CDR3 loop is CASSRFGEREQETQYF. CDR3 DNA sequence: TGTGCCAGCAGTCGCTTCGGAGAGCGGGAACAAGAGACCCAGTACTTC.

The J gene is TRBJ2-3, the V gene TRBV7-9; D may be TRBD2 (5 bases). The CDR3 runs to 14 residues. Per germline, CDR1 SEHNR and CDR2 FQNEAQ (reference sequence). V lost 1 base and J 1 base, leaving 6 bases between the germline ends. CDR3: CASSLVGGTDTQYF. As DNA, the CDR3 is TGTGCCAGCAGCTTAGTCGGGGGCACAGATACGCAGTATTTT. Variable domain in full (rest from reference TRBV7-9 and TRBJ2-3): DTGVSQNPRHKITKRGQNVTFRCDPISEHNRLYWYRQTLGQGPEFLTYFQNEAQLEKSRLLSDRFSAERPKGSFSTLEIQRTEQGDSAMYLCASSLVGGTDTQYFGPGTRLTVL.

V gene TRBV11-3 combines with J gene TRBJ2-1, with D tentatively TRBD2 (6 bases). CDR3 length: 14 amino acids. Germline V lookup: CDR1 SGHNT, CDR2 YENEEA. Trimming took off 0 bases at V and 5 bases at J, with 8 bases between the two ends. The CDR3 coding sequence is TGTGCCAGCAGCTTAGAGGGGGGAAACAATGAGCAGTTCTTC. Translating it yields CASSLEGGNNEQFF.

This clone appeared a single time. The genes are TRBV28 and TRBJ1-2; D not certain. Germline CDR1 MDHEN, CDR2 SYDVKM. V gave up 4 bases and J gave up 3 bases, with 6 bases separating them. The CDR3 has 12 amino acids. Here the CDR3 reads CASSYMDYGYTF. In DNA form, the CDR3 reads TGTGCCAGCAGTTACATGGACTATGGCTACACCTTC.

CDR3 region: CAISPNNPGQGPDTQYF. CDR3 bases: TGTGCCATCAGTCCAAATAATCCGGGACAGGGCCCAGATACGCAGTATTTT. The chain uses TRBV10-3 and TRBJ2-3; TRBD1 agrees at 9 bases. The length of the CDR3 is 17 residues. Germline V gene data show CDR1 as ENHRY and CDR2 as SYGVKD. Losses at the gene ends were 5 bases for V and 4 bases for J; bases not matched to a gene: 13.

This clone has only a few counts. This chain joins TRBV25-1 and TRBJ2-3, with a tentative D call TRBD1 (5 bases). Trimming removed 3 bases from V and 2 bases from J, with 12 bases in between. The germline gives CDR1 MGHDK, CDR2 SYGVNS. CDR3 length equals 15 residues. In nucleotides, the CDR3 is TGTGCCAGCAGTGACCGACAGAGTTCCACAGATACGCAGTATTTT. It yields the protein CASSDRQSSTDTQYF.

The V gene is TRBV28, the J gene TRBJ2-2; 10 bases map to TRBD2. CDR1 MDHEN and CDR2 SYDVKM come from the germline V gene. The CDR3 runs to 13 residues. Trimming removed 10 bases from V and 4 bases from J; junction bases left unmatched: 3. CDR3 in amino acids: CATASGGTGELFF. The CDR3 DNA is TGTGCCACCGCTAGCGGGGGCACCGGGGAGCTGTTTTTT.

The chain carries TRBV19 and TRBJ2-7, with 8 bases fitting TRBD1. The CDR3 is made up of 16 amino acids. Trimming took 1 base from V and 6 from J; bases not matched to a gene: 11. The germline V gene encodes CDR1 LNHDA and CDR2 SQIVND (reference sequence). DNA of the CDR3: TGTGCCAGTAGTATAGCTCCGGACAGGGATTTAACCGAGCAGTACTTC. Protein product: CASSIAPDRDLTEQYF.

This chain joins TRBV7-8 and TRBJ2-3; 13 bases agree with TRBD2. Germline values: CDR1 SGHVS, CDR2 FQNEAQ. J was trimmed by 0 bases and V by 4 bases; bases with no gene match: 13. This CDR3 spans 20 amino acids. The CDR3 coding sequence is TGTGCCAGCAGCTCAAGGTTTTTCGGGACTAGCGGGATTAGCACAGATACGCAGTATTTT. Translating gives CASSSRFFGTSGISTDTQYF.

The chain combines TRBV18 with TRBJ2-7; 12 positions match TRBD1. With 2 bases clipped from V and 5 bases from J, the junction kept 4 bases outside the gene matches. There are 15 residues in the CDR3. CDR1 is KGHSH and CDR2 is LQKENI in the germline V gene. CDR3 residues: CASSPVGTGGDEQYF. The CDR3 bases are TGTGCCAGCTCACCAGTGGGGACAGGGGGCGACGAGCAGTACTTC.

This clone was seen a handful of times. This CDR3 reads CASSLPGGRGDEQFF. In DNA form, the CDR3 reads TGTGCCAGCAGCTTACCGGGAGGGAGGGGCGATGAGCAGTTCTTC. V gene TRBV7-9 combines with J gene TRBJ2-1; 8 nucleotides align to TRBD2. CDR3 length: 15 residues. Germline-derived CDR1 and CDR2 are SEHNR and FQNEAQ (reference sequence). V lost 2 bases and J lost 8; bases outside the gene matches: 8. Looking up the rest from reference TRBV7-9 and TRBJ2-1 gives the full variable domain: DTGVSQNPRHKITKRGQNVTFRCDPISEHNRLYWYRQTLGQGPEFLTYFQNEAQLEKSRLLSDRFSAERPKGSFSTLEIQRTEQGDSAMYLCASSLPGGRGDEQFFGPGTRLTVL.

This clone was observed a single time. The rearrangement uses TRBV29-1 and TRBJ1-5; a weak D match, TRBD1 (5 bases). Deletions cut 4 bases from V and 0 bases from J, with 19 bases between. The CDR3 runs to 17 residues. The germline V gene has CDR1 SQVTM and CDR2 ANQGSEA. CDR3 region: CSVVLPIDRNSNQPQHF. As DNA, the CDR3 is TGCAGCGTTGTCCTCCCGATAGACAGAAATAGCAATCAGCCCCAGCATTTT.